Listed here are 12 T cell receptor beta chains from one sample, sequenced in a study of T cells in Graves' hyperthyroidism and ophthalmopathy. RNA transcripts provided the source from which TCR beta CDR3 regions were amplified. The primer set for the first-round RT-PCR of the TCR CDR3 was HTBI. TCRdb recomputed calls from the multiplex PCR reads with MiXCR, one row per CDR3 protein. The sample carries 350,000 or so distinct CDR3 sequences, roughly 20% recorded once. The sequencing input was blood. The receptors were gathered from a woman in her forties with Graves' ophthalmopathy.

In this sample, this clonotype turned up many times. Being one base from a much bigger clone, this may be a read error. The rearrangement uses TRBV6-5 and TRBJ1-5, with D uncertain. The germline V gene encodes CDR1 MNHEY and CDR2 SVGAGI. This CDR3 has 13 amino acids. Trimming took 7 bases from V and 4 from J, leaving 11 bases between them. The CDR3 loop is CASTADGNQPQHF. In nucleotides, the CDR3 is TGTGCCAGCACGGCAGATGGAAATCAGCCCCAGCATTTT.

The chain joins TRBV24-1 to TRBJ1-5; D not resolved. This CDR3 contains 14 residues. V was pared by 7 bases and J by 8 bases, with 17 bases between. Germline values: CDR1 KGHDR, CDR2 SFDVKD. CDR3 loop: CATRGEGGNEPQHF. The CDR3 DNA reads as TGTGCCACCAGAGGTGAAGGTGGAAATGAGCCCCAGCATTTT.

This clonotype has at least ten counts. The V call is TRBV6-2 or TRBV6-3, the J call TRBJ2-7, with D uncertain. CDR1 is MNHEY, CDR2 SVGEGT, per germline. With 2 bases removed from V and 1 base from J, the gap between germline ends came to 12 bases. The CDR3 is 15 residues long. DNA for the CDR3: TGTGCCAGCAGTTACCTTGGCAGGTCATCCTACGAGCAGTACTTC. It specifies CASSYLGRSSYEQYF.

The table lists this clonotype with many counts. The chain is built from TRBV12-3 or TRBV12-4 and TRBJ2-7, with D perhaps assigned TRBD1 or TRBD2 (5 bases each). Trimming shortened V by 2 bases and J by 6 bases, and 11 bases separated the two germline ends. This CDR3 comprises 13 residues. The chain's CDR3 is CASSLHEGSEQYF. The CDR3 bases are TGTGCCAGCAGTTTACACGAGGGGTCCGAGCAGTACTTC.

This clonotype came up a few times. This chain joins TRBV6-1 and TRBJ2-5; 8 positions agree with TRBD2. This CDR3 is built from 15 residues. J was trimmed by 4 bases and V by 6 bases; bases with no gene match: 10. Germline V lookup: CDR1 MNHNS, CDR2 SASEGT. CDR3 in DNA: TGTGCCAGCAGGGGAGCGGGAGATTGGGGAGAGACCCAGTACTTC. Amino acid sequence: CASRGAGDWGETQYF.

At least ten counts were recorded for this clonotype. The rearrangement joins TRBV2 to TRBJ2-5; the D gene could be TRBD1 or TRBD2 (5 bases each). V was shortened by 3 bases and J by 4 bases, with 15 bases between the two germline ends. CDR3 size: 15 residues. Per germline, CDR1 SNHLY and CDR2 FYNNEI. CDR3 nucleotide sequence: TGTGCCAGCAGTGAGGACGGGACGTGGGGAGAGACCCAGTACTTC. Translated: CASSEDGTWGETQYF. Looking up the rest from reference TRBV2 and TRBJ2-5 gives the full variable domain: EPEVTQTPSHQVTQMGQEVILRCVPISNHLYFYWYRQILGQKVEFLVSFYNNEISEKSEIFDDQFSVERPDGSNFTLKIRSTKLEDSAMYFCASSEDGTWGETQYFGPGTRLLVL.

The sample holds many counts of this clonotype. Compared with germline, one end of the junction differs, possibly owing to a read error. The V gene is TRBV15, the J gene TRBJ1-6; D remains ambiguous. This CDR3 region has 14 residues. Germline-derived CDR1 and CDR2 are LNHNV and YYDKDF (reference sequence). The CDR3 is CATSGFSFNSPLHF. The CDR3 DNA is TGCGCCACCAGCGGATTTTCCTTCAATTCACCCCTCCACTTT.

This clonotype was seen more than once but under ten times. Since a much larger clone is just one base distant, this may be a read error. The rearrangement uses TRBV12-3 or TRBV12-4 and TRBJ1-2, with D maybe TRBD1 (5 bases). Trimming took 2 bases from V and 4 from J, leaving 8 bases between them. The CDR3 is made up of 13 amino acids. CDR3 in amino acids: CASSLIGAYGYTF. The CDR3 DNA reads TGTGCCAGCAGTTTAATAGGGGCCTATGGCTACACCTTC.

This clonotype occurred many times. The CDR3 nucleotides read TGTGCCAGTAGTATCCAGGGGGCCTCCTACGAGCAGTACTTC. It specifies CASSIQGASYEQYF. The rearrangement uses TRBV19 and TRBJ2-7; 8 bases match TRBD1. The CDR3 covers 14 residues. CDR1 is LNHDA and CDR2 is SQIVND in the germline V gene (reference sequence). The J segment lost 0 bases and the V segment lost 3 bases, leaving 1 base of the junction unmatched.

This clonotype was observed at least ten times. This rearrangement joins TRBV27 to TRBJ1-1; D is perhaps TRBD1 (5 bases). The V gene lost 1 base and the J gene lost 2 bases, with 11 bases spanning the gap. The CDR3 has 15 amino acids. Per germline, CDR1 MNHEY and CDR2 SMNVEV (reference sequence). The chain's CDR3 is CASSLFPGSNTEAFF. The CDR3 coding sequence is TGTGCCAGCAGTTTATTCCCAGGGAGTAACACTGAAGCTTTCTTT.

This clonotype was found many times. The gene calls are TRBV30 and TRBJ1-2; D is unresolved. Germline-derived CDR1 and CDR2 are GTSNPN and SVGIG (reference sequence). CDR3 length: 10 amino acids. With 4 bases removed from V and 6 bases from J, the gap between germline ends came to 6 bases. CDR3 in amino acids: CAWKGNGYTF. In DNA form, the CDR3 reads TGTGCCTGGAAAGGGAATGGCTACACCTTC.

This clonotype was seen repeatedly, ten times or more. The gene calls are TRBV7-2 and TRBJ1-2, with D perhaps matching TRBD1 (5 bases). The V and J ends lost 5 bases and 1 base respectively, with 11 bases between them. CDR3 length: 14 residues. CDR1 and CDR2 from the germline V gene are SGHTA and FQGNSA. The CDR3 DNA is TGTGCCAGCAGCCCTGTCGGGGGTAACTATGGCTACACCTTC. As protein: CASSPVGGNYGYTF.